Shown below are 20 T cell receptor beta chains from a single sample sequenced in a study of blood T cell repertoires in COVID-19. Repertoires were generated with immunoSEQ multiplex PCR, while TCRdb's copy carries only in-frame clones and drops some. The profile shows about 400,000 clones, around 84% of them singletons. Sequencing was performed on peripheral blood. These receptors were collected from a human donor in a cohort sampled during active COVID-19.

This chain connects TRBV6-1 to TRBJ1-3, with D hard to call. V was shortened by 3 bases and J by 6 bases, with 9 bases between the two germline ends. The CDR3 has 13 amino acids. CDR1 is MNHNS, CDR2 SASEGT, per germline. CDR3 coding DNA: TGTGCCAGCAGTGATGGGAGTGAAAACACCATATATTTT. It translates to CASSDGSENTIYF.

The CDR3 reads CASSPDREKPLHF. CDR3 sequence (DNA): TGTGCCAGCAGCCCGGACAGGGAGAAGCCCCTCCACTTT. This chain uses TRBV5-8 with TRBJ1-6; TRBD1 aligns across 8 bases. The V and J ends lost 4 bases and 13 bases, in that order; junction bases with no gene match: 7. The germline CDR1 and CDR2 sequences are SGHTS and YDEGEE. The CDR3 sequence is 13 residues long.

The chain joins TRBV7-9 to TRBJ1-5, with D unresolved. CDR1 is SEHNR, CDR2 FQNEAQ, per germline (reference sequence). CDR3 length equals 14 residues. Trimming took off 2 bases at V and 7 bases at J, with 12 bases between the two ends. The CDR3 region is CASSLMGGLQPQHF. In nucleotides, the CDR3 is TGTGCCAGCAGCTTAATGGGCGGGCTCCAGCCCCAGCATTTT.

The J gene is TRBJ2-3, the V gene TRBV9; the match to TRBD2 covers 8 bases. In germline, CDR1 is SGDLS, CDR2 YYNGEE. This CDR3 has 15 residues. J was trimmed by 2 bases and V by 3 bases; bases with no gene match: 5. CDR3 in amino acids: CASSASGRPTDTQYF. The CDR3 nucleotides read TGTGCCAGCAGCGCGAGCGGGAGACCCACAGATACGCAGTATTTT.

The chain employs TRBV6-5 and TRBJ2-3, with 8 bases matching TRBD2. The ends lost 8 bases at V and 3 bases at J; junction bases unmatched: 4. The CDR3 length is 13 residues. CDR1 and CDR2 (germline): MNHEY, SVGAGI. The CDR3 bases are TGTGCCAGCTGTAGCGGGGAAACAGATACGCAGTATTTT. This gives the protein CASCSGETDTQYF.

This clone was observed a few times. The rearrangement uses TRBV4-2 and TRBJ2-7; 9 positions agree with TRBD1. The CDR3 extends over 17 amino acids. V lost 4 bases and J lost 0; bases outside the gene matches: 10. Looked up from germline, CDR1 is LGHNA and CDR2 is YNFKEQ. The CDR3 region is CASSRLNGQGSSYEQYF. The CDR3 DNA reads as TGTGCCAGCAGCCGATTAAACGGACAGGGGAGCTCCTACGAGCAGTACTTC.

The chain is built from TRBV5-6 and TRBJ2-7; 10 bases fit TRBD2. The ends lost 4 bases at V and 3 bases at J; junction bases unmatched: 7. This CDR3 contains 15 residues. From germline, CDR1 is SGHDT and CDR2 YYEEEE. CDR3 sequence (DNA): TGTGCCAGCAGCCCCGGACTAGCGGATTTCTACGAGCAGTACTTC. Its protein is CASSPGLADFYEQYF.

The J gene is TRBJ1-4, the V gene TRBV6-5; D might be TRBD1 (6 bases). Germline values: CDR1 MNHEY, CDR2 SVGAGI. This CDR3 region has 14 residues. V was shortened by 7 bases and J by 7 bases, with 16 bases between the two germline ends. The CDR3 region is CASTPGGAPEKLFF. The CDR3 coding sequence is TGTGCCAGCACCCCGGGGGGGGCCCCTGAAAAACTGTTTTTT.

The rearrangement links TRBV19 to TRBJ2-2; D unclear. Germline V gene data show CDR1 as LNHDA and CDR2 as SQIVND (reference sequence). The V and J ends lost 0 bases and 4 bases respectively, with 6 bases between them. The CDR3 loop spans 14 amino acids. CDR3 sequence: CASSIDTATGELFF. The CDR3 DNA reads TGTGCCAGTAGTATAGACACAGCCACCGGGGAGCTGTTTTTT.

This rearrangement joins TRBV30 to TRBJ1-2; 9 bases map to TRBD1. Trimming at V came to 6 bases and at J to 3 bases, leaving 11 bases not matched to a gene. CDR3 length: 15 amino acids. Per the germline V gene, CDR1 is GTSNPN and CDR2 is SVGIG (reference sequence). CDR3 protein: CACIDHRGQDYGYTF. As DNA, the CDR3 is TGTGCCTGTATCGACCACAGGGGGCAGGACTATGGCTACACCTTC.

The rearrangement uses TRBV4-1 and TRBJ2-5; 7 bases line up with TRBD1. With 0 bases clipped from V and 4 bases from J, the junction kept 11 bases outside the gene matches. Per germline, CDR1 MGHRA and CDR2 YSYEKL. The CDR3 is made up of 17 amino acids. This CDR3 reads CASSQDGLRGLGETQYF. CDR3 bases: TGCGCCAGCAGCCAAGATGGGCTAAGGGGGCTCGGAGAGACCCAGTACTTC.

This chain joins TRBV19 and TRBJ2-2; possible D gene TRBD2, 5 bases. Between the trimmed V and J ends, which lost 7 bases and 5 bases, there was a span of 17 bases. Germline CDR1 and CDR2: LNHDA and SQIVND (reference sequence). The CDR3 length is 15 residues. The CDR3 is CASIDSAGRTGELFF. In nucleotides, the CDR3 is TGTGCCAGTATCGACTCGGCGGGTCGAACCGGGGAGCTGTTTTTT.

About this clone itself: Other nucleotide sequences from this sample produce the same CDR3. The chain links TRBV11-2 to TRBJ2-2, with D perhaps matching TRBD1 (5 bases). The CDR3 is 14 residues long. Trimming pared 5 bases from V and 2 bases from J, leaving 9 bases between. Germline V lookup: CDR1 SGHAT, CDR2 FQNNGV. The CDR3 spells CASSRRGNTGELFF. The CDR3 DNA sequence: TGTGCCAGCAGCCGAAGGGGAAACACCGGGGAGCTGTTTTTT.

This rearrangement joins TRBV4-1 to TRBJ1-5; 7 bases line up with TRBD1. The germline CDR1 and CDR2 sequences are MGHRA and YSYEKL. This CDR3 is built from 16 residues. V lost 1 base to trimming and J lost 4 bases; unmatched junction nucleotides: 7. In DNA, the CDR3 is TGCGCCAGCAGCCAAGGCGCAAGGGGGCGAAATCAGCCCCAGCATTTT. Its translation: CASSQGARGRNQPQHF.

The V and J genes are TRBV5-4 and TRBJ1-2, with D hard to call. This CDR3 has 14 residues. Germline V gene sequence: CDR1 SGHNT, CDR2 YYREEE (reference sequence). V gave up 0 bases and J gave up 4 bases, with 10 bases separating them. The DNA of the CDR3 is TGTGCCAGCAGCTTGGCCGCTACGGTCTATGGCTACACCTTC. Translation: CASSLAATVYGYTF.

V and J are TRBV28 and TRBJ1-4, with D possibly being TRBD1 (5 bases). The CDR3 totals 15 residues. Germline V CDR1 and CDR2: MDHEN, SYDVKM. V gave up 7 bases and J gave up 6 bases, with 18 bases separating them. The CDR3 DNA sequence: TGTGCCAGCAACCCATCGTCAGGGTCGGATGAAAAACTGTTTTTT. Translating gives CASNPSSGSDEKLFF.

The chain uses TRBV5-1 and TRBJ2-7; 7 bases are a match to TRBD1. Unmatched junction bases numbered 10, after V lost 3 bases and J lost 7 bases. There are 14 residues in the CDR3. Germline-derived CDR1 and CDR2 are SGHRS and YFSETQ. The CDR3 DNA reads TGCGCCAGCAGCTCAACAGGGGACCCGGGGGAGCAGTACTTC. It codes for CASSSTGDPGEQYF.

The CDR3 DNA follows: TGTGCCAGTAGAACACAGGGGGCGAGGGATGAGCAGTTCTTC. Encoded protein: CASRTQGARDEQFF. The gene calls are TRBV19 and TRBJ2-1; 9 bases are a match to TRBD1. V was clipped by 6 bases and J by 8 bases; unmatched bases: 8. Germline V gene sequence: CDR1 LNHDA, CDR2 SQIVND (reference sequence). The CDR3 spans 14 residues.

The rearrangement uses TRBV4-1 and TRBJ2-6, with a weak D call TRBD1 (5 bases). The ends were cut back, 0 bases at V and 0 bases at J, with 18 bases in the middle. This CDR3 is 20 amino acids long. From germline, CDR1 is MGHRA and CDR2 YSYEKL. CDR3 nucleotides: TGCGCCAGCAGCCAAGAATTCCAGGGCAGTATCCCCTCTGGGGCCAACGTCCTGACTTTC. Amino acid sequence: CASSQEFQGSIPSGANVLTF.

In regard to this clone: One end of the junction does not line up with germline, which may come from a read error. Here the CDR3 reads CASSMNHQETQYF. The DNA for the CDR3 is TGTGCCAGTAGTATGAACCACCAGGAGACCCAGTACTTC. V and J are TRBV19 and TRBJ2-5; D ambiguous. This CDR3 region has 13 residues. The germline gives CDR1 LNHDA, CDR2 SQIVND (reference sequence).